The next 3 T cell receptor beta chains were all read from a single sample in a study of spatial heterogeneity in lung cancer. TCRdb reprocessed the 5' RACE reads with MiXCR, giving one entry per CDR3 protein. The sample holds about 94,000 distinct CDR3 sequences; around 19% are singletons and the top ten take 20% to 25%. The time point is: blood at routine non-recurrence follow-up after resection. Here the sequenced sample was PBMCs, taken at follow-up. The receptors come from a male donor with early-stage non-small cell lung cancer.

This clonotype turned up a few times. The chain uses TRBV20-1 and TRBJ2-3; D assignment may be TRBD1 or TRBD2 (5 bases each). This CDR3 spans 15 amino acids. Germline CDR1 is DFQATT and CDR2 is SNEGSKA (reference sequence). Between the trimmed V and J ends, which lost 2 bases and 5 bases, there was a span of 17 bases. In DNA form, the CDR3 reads TGCAGTGCTAGACCAGGGACGGTGAATGGAGATACGCAGTATTTT. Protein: CSARPGTVNGDTQYF.

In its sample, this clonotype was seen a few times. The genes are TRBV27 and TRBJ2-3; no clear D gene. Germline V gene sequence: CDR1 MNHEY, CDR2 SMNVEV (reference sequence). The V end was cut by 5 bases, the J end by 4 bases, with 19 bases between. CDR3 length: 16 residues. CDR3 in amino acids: CASSQIRSKQADTQYF. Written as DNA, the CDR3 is TGTGCCAGCAGTCAAATCCGGAGCAAGCAGGCAGATACGCAGTATTTT.

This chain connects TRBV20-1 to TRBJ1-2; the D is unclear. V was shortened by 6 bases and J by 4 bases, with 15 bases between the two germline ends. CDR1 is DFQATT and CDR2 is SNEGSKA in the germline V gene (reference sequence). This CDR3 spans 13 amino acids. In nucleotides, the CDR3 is TGCAGTGCCCCACCGCAGACCCGCTATGGCTACACCTTC. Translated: CSAPPQTRYGYTF.